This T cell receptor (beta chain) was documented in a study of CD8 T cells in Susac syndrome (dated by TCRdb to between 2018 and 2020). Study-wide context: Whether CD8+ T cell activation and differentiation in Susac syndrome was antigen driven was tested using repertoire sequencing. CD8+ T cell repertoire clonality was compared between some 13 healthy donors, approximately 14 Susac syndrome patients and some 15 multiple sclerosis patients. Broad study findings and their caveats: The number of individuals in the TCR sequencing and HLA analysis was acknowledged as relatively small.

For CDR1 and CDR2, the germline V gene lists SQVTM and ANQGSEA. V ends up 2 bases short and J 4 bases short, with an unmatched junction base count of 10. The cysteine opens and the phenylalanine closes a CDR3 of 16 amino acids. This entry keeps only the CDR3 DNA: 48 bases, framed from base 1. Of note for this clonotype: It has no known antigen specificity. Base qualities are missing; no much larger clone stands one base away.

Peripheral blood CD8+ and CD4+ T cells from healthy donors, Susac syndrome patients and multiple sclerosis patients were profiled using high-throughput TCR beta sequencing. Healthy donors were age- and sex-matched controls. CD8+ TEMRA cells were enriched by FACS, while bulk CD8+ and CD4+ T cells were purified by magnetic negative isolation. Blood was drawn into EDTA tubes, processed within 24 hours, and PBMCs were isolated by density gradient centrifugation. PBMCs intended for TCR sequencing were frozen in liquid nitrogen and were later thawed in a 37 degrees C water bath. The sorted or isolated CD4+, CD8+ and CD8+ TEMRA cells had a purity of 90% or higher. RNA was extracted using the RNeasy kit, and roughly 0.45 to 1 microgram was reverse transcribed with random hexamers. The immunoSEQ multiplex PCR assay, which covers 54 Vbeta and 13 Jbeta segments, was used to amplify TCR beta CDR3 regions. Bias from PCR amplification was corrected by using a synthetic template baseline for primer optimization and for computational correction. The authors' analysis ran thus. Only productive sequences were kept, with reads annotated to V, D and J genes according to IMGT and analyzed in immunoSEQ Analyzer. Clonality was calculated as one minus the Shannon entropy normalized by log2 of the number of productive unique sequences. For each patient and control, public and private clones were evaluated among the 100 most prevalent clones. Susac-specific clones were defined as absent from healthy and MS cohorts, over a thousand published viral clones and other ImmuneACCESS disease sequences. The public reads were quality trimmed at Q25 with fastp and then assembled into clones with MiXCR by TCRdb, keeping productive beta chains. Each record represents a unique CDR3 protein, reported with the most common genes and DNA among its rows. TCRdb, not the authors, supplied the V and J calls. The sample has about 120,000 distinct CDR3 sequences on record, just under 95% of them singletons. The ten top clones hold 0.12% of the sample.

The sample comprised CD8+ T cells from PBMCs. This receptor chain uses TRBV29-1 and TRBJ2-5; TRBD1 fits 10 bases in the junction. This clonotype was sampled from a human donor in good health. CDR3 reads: CSVEFRDRGLGETQYF. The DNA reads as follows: TGCAGCGTTGAATTTCGCGACAGGGGGCTTGGAGAGACCCAGTACTTC.